The text below deals with one TCR beta chain. The data were obtained in a study of technical replicates of blood from four donors. The data were produced by immunoSEQ multiplex PCR, yet TCRdb's version contains in-frame clones alone and is incomplete. The profile covers 81,000 or so clones, with just over 95% appearing a single time and around 0.2% taken by the ten largest. The CDR3 runs 13 residues. Germline CDR1 MNHNY, CDR2 SVGAGI (reference sequence). V was cut by 0 bases and J by 4 bases, with 6 bases left in between. Sequencing was performed on T cells isolated from PBMCs. The sequence was obtained from a human donor in good health. The chain couples TRBV6-6 to TRBJ1-2; unclear D gene. CDR3 coding DNA: TGTGCCAGCAGTTACTCGAGTATCTATGGCTACACCTTC. This encodes CASSYSSIYGYTF.